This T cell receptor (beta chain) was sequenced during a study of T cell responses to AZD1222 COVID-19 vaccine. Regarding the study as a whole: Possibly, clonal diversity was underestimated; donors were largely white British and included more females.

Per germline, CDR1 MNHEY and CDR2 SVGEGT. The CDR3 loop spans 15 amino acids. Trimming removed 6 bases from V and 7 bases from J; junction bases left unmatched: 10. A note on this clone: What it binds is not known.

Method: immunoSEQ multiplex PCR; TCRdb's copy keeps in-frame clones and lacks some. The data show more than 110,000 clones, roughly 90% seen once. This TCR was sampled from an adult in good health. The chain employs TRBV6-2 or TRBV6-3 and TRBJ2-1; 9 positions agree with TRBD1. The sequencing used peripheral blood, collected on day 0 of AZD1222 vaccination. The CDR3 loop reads CASSRPGQGRNEQFF. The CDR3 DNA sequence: TGTGCCAGCAGCCGTCCGGGACAGGGAAGGAATGAGCAGTTCTTC.